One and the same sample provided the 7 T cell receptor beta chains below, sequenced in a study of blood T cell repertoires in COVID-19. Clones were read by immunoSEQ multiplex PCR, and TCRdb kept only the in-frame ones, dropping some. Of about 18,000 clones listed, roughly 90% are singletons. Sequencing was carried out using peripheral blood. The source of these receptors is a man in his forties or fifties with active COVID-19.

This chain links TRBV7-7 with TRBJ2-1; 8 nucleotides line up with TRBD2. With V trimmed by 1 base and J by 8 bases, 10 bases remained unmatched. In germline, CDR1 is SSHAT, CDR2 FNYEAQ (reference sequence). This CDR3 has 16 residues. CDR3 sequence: CASSLGLAGASDEQFF. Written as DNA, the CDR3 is TGTGCCAGCAGCTTAGGGCTAGCGGGCGCTAGCGATGAGCAGTTCTTC.

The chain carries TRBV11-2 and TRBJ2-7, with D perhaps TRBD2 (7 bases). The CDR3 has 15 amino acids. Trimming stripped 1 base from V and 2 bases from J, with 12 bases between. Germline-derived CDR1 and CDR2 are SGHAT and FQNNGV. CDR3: CASSLVRGRAYEQYF. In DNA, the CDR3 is TGTGCCAGCAGCTTAGTGAGGGGGAGGGCCTACGAGCAGTACTTC. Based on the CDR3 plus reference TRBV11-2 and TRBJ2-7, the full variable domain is EAGVAQSPRYKIIEKRQSVAFWCNPISGHATLYWYQQILGQGPKLLIQFQNNGVVDDSQLPKDRFSAERLKGVDSTLKIQPAKLEDSAVYLCASSLVRGRAYEQYFGPGTRLTVT.

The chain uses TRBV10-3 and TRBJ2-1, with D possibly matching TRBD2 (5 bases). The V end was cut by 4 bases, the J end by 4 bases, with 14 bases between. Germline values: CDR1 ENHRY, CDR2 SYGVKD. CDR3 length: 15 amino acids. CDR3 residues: CAISGRLPPYNEQFF. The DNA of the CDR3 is TGTGCCATCAGTGGAAGACTACCACCTTACAATGAGCAGTTCTTC.

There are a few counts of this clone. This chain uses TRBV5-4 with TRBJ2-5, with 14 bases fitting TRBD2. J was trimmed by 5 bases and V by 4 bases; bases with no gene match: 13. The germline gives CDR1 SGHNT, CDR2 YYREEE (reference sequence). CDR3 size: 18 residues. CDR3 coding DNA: TGTGCCAGCAGCACGGCTGGGACTAGCGGGAGCCGTAGGGAGACCCAGTACTTC. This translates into CASSTAGTSGSRRETQYF.

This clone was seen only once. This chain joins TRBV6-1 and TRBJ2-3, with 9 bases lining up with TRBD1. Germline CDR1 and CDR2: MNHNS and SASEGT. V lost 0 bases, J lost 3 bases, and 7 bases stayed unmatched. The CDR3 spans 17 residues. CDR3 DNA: TGTGCCAGCAGTGAAGCGGCCGGACAGGGGACGACAGATACGCAGTATTTT. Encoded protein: CASSEAAGQGTTDTQYF.

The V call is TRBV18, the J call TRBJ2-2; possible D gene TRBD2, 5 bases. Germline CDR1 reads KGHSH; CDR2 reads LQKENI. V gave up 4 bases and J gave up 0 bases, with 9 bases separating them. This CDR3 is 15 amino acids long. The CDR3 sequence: CASSRPGANTGELFF. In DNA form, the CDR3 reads TGTGCCAGCTCACGACCCGGGGCGAACACCGGGGAGCTGTTTTTT.

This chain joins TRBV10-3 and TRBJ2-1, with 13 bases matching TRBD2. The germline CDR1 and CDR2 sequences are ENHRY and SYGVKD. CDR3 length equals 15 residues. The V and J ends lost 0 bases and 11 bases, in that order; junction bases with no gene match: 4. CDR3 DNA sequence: TGTGCCATCAGTGAGTCCCGGACTAGCGGGAGAAAGCAGTTCTTC. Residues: CAISESRTSGRKQFF.